The rows below give T cell receptor beta chains drawn from one sample of a study of blood T cells in healthy people across ages. TCRdb ran MiXCR on the 5' RACE reads and lists one entry per CDR3 protein. The sample carries around 1,800,000 distinct CDR3 sequences, around 40% recorded once. The sequencing input was blood. Every receptor here comes from a human donor in good health. The CDR3 runs from the conserved cysteine through the conserved F or W. Each record gives: J gene, V gene, D gene, clone size, CDR3 DNA, CDR3 protein. D genes are given only for firm matches. Expanded clones are given a class, and other clones once, few, many or no size at all.

TRBJ1-2	TRBV6-1	.	.	TGTGCCAGCAGTGAAGCGGTGGCAGGGGTTAGTTCGGGCTACACCTTC	CASSEAVAGVSSGYTF
TRBJ1-2	TRBV6-5	TRBD1	.	TGTGCCAGCAGTTACACGGGACAGGGTAGTGGCTACACCTTC	CASSYTGQGSGYTF
TRBJ2-7	TRBV9	.	.	TGTGCCAGCAGCGTAGGGGATGGGGCGTTCTACGAGCAGTACTTC	CASSVGDGAFYEQYF
TRBJ2-7	TRBV18	TRBD1	.	TGTGCCAGCTCACCCGGACAGGAGAAGTTCTCCTACGAGCAGTACTTC	CASSPGQEKFSYEQYF
TRBJ1-2	TRBV5-1	.	.	TGCGCCAGCAGCTTGGGATCTCAGGGCTTCGCGTCGGGCTACACCTTC	CASSLGSQGFASGYTF
TRBJ2-1	TRBV6-5	.	.	TGTGCCAGCAGTTACGTCCCCCGGGACACAGCCTTCTCCTACAATGAGCAGTTCTTC	CASSYVPRDTAFSYNEQFF
TRBJ1-5	TRBV12-1	.	.	TGTGCCAGCAGACCTCTTCCAGGCGGACATAGCAATCAGCCCCAGCATTTT	CASRPLPGGHSNQPQHF
TRBJ2-5	TRBV12-3/TRBV12-4	.	.	TGTGCCAGCAGTTTCAGGACGGAGCAAGAGACCCAGTACTTC	CASSFRTEQETQYF
TRBJ1-2	TRBV7-2	.	many	TGTGCCAGCAGCTCCCCGGGGGGATACTATGGCTACACCTTC	CASSSPGGYYGYTF
TRBJ1-2	TRBV10-3	.	.	TGTGCCATGGACGACGGATACGATGGCTACACCTTC	CAMDDGYDGYTF
TRBJ2-1	TRBV9	.	few	TGTGCCAGCAGCGTGGCCCAGGGAGCGGGTGAGCAGTTCTTC	CASSVAQGAGEQFF
TRBJ2-1	TRBV6-4	.	.	TGTGCCAGCAGTGACTCAGGGGAACCCTACAATGAGCAGTTCTTC	CASSDSGEPYNEQFF
TRBJ2-3	TRBV7-3	.	.	TGTGCCAGCAGCTTACTTGGAGGGGCGCCCAGCACAGATACGCAGTATTTT	CASSLLGGAPSTDTQYF
TRBJ1-5	TRBV11-2	TRBD1	.	TGTGCCAGCAGCTTAGATAGGGCGGACGGGGGCACCCGGGACAGGGACGGTCAGCCCCAGCATTTT	CASSLDRADGGTRDRDGQPQHF
TRBJ1-5	TRBV5-4	.	.	TGTGCCAGCAGCACCGACAAGGACCAGCCCCAGCATTTT	CASSTDKDQPQHF